The clone carrying this T cell receptor (beta chain) was detected only a few times. Per the study methods: A classifier of distant metastasis in papillary thyroid cancer was built from CDR3 differences (across clinicopathological groups). Through MiXCR, TCRdb re-clonotyped the PCR reads. TCRdb's processing, not the authors' own work, is the source of the V and J calls. The sample includes tens of thousands of clones, about 13% seen only once; the top ten take about 10%. The source of the sample is a study of metastatic and nonmetastatic thyroid tumors. V was pared by 3 bases and J by 2 bases, with 9 bases of the junction left unmatched. Germline assignment: CDR1 MDHEN and CDR2 SYDVKM. The CDR3 consists of 18 residues. Not a single patient had been given any form of treatment at any point before undergoing thyroid surgery.

This chain uses TRBV28 with TRBJ2-3; 12 positions agree with TRBD2. The sequencing sample was made of blood. This receptor was identified in a female donor with papillary thyroid cancer or a benign thyroid nodule (not recorded which). Some clones in this sample may be carry-over from other donors' samples. CDR3 sequence (DNA): TGTGCCAGCAGTTTTTGCTCACTAGCGGGAGGAATCACAGATACGCAGTATTTT. Translated, it gives CASSFCSLAGGITDTQYF.